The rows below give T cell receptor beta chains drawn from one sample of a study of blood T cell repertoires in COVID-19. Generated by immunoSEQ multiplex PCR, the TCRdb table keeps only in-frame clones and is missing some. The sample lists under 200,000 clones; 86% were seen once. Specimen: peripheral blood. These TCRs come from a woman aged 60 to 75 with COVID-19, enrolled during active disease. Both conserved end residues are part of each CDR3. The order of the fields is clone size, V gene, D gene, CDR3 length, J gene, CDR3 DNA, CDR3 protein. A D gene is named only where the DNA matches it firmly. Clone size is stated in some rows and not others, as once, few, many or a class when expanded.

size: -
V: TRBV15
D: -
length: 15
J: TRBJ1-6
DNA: TGTGCCACCAGCAACAGGGAGACCTATAATTCACCCCTCCACTTT
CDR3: CATSNRETYNSPLHF

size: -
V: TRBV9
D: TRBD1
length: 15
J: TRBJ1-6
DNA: TGTGCCAGCAGCGTTGGGACAGGGGGCTACTCACCCCTCCACTTT
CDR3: CASSVGTGGYSPLHF

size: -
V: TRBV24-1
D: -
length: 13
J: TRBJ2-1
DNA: TGTGCCACCAGTGATTCCGACAGCAATGAGCAGTTCTTC
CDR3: CATSDSDSNEQFF

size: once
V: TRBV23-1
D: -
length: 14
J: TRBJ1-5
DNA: TGCGCCAGCAGTCAATCCGCCGGTGATCAGCCCCAGCATTTT
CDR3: CASSQSAGDQPQHF

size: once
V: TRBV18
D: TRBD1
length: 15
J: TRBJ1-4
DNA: TGTGCCAGCTCCCTAGGAGGGACAGGAGGTGAAAAACTGTTTTTT
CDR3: CASSLGGTGGEKLFF

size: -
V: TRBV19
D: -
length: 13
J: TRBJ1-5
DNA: TGTGCCAGTAGAGACAGGATTGTACAGCCCCAGCATTTT
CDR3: CASRDRIVQPQHF

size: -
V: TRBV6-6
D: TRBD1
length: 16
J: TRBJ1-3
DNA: TGTGCCAGCAGTATAGGACAGGGAAGGACTGGAAACACCATATATTTT
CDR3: CASSIGQGRTGNTIYF

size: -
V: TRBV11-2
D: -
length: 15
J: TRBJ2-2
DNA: TGTGCCAGCAGCTTAAGCGGAGCGGACACCGGGGAGCTGTTTTTT
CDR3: CASSLSGADTGELFF

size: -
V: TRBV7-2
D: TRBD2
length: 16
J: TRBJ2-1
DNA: TGTGCCAGCAGCTTAGGGTCGGCTAGCGGCTACAATGAGCAGTTCTTC
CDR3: CASSLGSASGYNEQFF

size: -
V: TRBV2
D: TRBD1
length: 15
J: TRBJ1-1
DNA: TGTGCCAGCAGCTTCTACAGGGGGCTGAACACTGAAGCTTTCTTT
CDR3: CASSFYRGLNTEAFF

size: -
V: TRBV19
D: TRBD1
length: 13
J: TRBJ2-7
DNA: TGTGCCAGCTCCGACAGGGGAACGTACGAGCAGTACTTC
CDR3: CASSDRGTYEQYF

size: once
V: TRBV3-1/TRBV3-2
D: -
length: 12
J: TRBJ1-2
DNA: TGTGCCAGCAGCCGATCAGGGAATGGCTACACCTTC
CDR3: CASSRSGNGYTF

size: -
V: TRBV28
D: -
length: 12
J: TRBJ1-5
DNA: TGTGCCAGCAAGGGACAAGGTCAGCCCCAGCATTTT
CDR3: CASKGQGQPQHF

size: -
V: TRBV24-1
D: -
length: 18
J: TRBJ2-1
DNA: TGTGCCACCAGTGACGTAGGGGGTAGCGGGTCCTCCTACAATGAGCAGTTCTTC
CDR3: CATSDVGGSGSSYNEQFF

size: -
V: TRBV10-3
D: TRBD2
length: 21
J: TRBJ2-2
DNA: TGTGCCATCAGTGAGGTTAGGTTACTAGCGGGAGGGGAAACGAACACCGGGGAGCTGTTTTTT
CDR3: CAISEVRLLAGGETNTGELFF

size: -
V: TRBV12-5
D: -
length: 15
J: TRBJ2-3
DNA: TGTGCTAGTGGTTTGGTCTTGACGGGAGATGATACGCAGTATTTT
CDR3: CASGLVLTGDDTQYF

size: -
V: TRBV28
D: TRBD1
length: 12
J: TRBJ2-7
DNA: TGTGCTCACAGGGGGCCCACCTACGAGCAGTACTTC
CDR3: CAHRGPTYEQYF

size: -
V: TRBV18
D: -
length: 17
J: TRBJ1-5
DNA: TGTGCCAGCTCACCACGACACGGGAGTTGGAGCAATCAGCCCCAGCATTTT
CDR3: CASSPRHGSWSNQPQHF

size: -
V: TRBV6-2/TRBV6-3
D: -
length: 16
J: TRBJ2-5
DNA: TGTGCCAGCAGTTACGTGCGGACACAGTACCAAGAGACCCAGTACTTC
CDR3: CASSYVRTQYQETQYF

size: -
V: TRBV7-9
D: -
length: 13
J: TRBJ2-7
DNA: TGTGCCAGCAGCTTAGCTGTGGGAGTCGAGCAGTACTTC
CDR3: CASSLAVGVEQYF

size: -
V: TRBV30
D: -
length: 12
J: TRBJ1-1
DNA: TGTGCCTGCTTCTTCCTGAACACTGAAGCTTTCTTT
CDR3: CACFFLNTEAFF

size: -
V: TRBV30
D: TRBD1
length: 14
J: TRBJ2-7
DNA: TGTGCCTCCCGAACCGGGACAGCGGAAGGCGAGCAGTACTTC
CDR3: CASRTGTAEGEQYF

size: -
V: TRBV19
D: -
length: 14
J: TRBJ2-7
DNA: TGTGCCAGTAGTCCTCCCGGGGGCTCCTACGAGCAGTACTTC
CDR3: CASSPPGGSYEQYF

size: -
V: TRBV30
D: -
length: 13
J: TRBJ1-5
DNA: TGTGCCTGGAGGGGCGGGGAAGGACAGCCCCAGCATTTT
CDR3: CAWRGGEGQPQHF

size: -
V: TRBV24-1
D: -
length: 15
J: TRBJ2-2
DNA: TGTGCCACCAGTGATGGAGGACTTGACTCCGGGGAGCTGTTTTTT
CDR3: CATSDGGLDSGELFF

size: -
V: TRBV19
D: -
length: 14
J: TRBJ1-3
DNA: TGTGCCAGTAACTCCGGTCCCTCTGGAAACACCATATATTTT
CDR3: CASNSGPSGNTIYF

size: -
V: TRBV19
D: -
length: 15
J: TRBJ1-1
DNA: TGTGCCAGCAGAGGCAGGGTGGGGAAGAACACTGAAGCTTTCTTT
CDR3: CASRGRVGKNTEAFF

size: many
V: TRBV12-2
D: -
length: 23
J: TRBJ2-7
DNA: TGTGCAAGTCGCTACCTCAGGGCTAGCGTACGGCCCCCAACCCTTTCCAGCTCCTACGAGCAGTACTTC
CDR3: CASRYLRASVRPPTLSSSYEQYF

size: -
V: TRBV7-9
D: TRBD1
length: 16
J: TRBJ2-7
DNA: TGTGCCAGCAGCGACGAGATCGGGACAGGTTCCTACGAGCAGTACTTC
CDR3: CASSDEIGTGSYEQYF

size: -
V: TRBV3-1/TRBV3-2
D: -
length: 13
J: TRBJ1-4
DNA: TGTGCCAGCAGCCAAGCGAGGAATGAAAAACTGTTTTTT
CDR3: CASSQARNEKLFF

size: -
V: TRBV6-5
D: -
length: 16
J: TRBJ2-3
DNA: TGTGCCAGCAGTTATTCGAGACTAATAAGCACAGATACGCAGTATTTT
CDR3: CASSYSRLISTDTQYF

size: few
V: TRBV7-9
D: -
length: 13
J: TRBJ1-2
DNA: TGTGCCAGCAGCTTATGGGGACTAGAAGGCTACACCTTC
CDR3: CASSLWGLEGYTF

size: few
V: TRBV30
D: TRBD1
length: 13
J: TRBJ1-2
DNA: TGTGCCTGGTACAGGGGACAGACCCATGGCTACACCTTC
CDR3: CAWYRGQTHGYTF

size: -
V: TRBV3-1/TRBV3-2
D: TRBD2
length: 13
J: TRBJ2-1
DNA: TGTGCCAGCAGCGCTAGCGGATACAATGAGCAGTTCTTC
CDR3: CASSASGYNEQFF

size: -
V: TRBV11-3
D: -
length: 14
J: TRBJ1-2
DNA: TGTGCCAGCAGCTTAGAATTTAAGGGGTATGGCTACACCTTC
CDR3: CASSLEFKGYGYTF